This T cell receptor (beta chain) was observed in a study of shared clonotypes between healthy human individuals. Over several immunoSEQ plates, each subset's genomic DNA was distributed in even portions. Original data processing: Junction-only sequences without quality scores came from ImmunoSEQ, so filtering differed. Profiling relied on immunoSEQ multiplex PCR, and the TCRdb table lists in-frame clones only, not all of them. From that table come the V and J calls and clone size; the DNA was used to work out D and trimming. The sample yields about 460,000 clones, about 74% seen once. The CDR3 runs to 14 residues. The V and J ends lost 3 bases and 0 bases respectively, with 9 bases between them. Germline CDR1 is LNHDA and CDR2 is SQIVND (reference sequence).

This receptor was taken from a woman in her thirties or forties in good health. Some clones in this sample may be carry-over from other donors' samples. This chain uses TRBV19 with TRBJ2-7; D remains ambiguous. Source material: PBMCs. The CDR3 sequence is CASSILADSYEQYF. The DNA for the CDR3 is TGTGCCAGTAGTATCCTCGCGGACTCCTACGAGCAGTACTTC.